These 20 T cell receptor beta chains were sequenced from one sample in a study of shared clonotypes between healthy human individuals. The data were produced by immunoSEQ multiplex PCR, yet TCRdb's version contains in-frame clones alone and is incomplete. The table shows about 710,000 clones, with 60% to 75% occurring only once. Sequenced: memory CD4+ T cells sorted from blood. Subset indicated: CD45RA-negative fraction. These receptors were collected from a woman in her twenties or thirties in good health.

The chain recombines TRBV6-1 with TRBJ1-1; tentative D call: TRBD1 (6 bases). V was shortened by 4 bases and J by 1 base, with 19 bases between the two germline ends. The CDR3 is 17 amino acids. CDR1 is MNHNS, CDR2 SASEGT, per germline. Here the CDR3 DNA reads TGTGCCAGCAGTGGTAAAGGCGGCTACAGGGAGAACACTGAAGCTTTCTTT. As protein: CASSGKGGYRENTEAFF.

The chain is built from TRBV6-1 and TRBJ2-5; weak D call: TRBD2 (5 bases). The CDR3 contains 14 residues. The V end lost 5 bases, the J end lost 5 bases, and 15 bases lay between the germline ends. CDR1 is MNHNS, CDR2 SASEGT, per germline. The CDR3 nucleotides read TGTGCCAGCAGTTCGAGCAGCGGCTGGGAGACCCAGTACTTC. Its protein product is CASSSSSGWETQYF.

Points on this clone: This may come from a read error, since a much larger clone is one base off. The CDR3 DNA sequence: TGTGCCAGCAGCCTCCAGCGGGATTCCTACGAGCAGTACTTC. Translation: CASSLQRDSYEQYF. This chain connects TRBV5-4 to TRBJ2-7, with 7 bases fitting TRBD2. The CDR3 runs to 14 residues. V gave up 4 bases and J gave up 1 base; unmatched junction bases: 5. Germline CDR1 is SGHNT and CDR2 is YYREEE (reference sequence).

The chain couples TRBV5-6 to TRBJ2-1; D might be TRBD1 or TRBD2, each matching 5 bases. V gave up 3 bases and J gave up 10 bases, with 11 bases separating them. CDR1 and CDR2 from the germline V gene are SGHDT and YYEEEE. The CDR3 runs 12 residues. CDR3 nucleotides: TGTGCCAGCAGCTGGGGGTGGGAGGAGCAGTTCTTC. Amino acid sequence: CASSWGWEEQFF.

With regard to this clone: The same CDR3 also results from other DNA sequences found in this sample. The rearrangement uses TRBV11-2 and TRBJ2-5; D may correspond to TRBD1 or TRBD2 (5 bases each). CDR1 and CDR2 (germline): SGHAT, FQNNGV. The length of the CDR3 is 13 residues. Trimming shortened V by 1 base and J by 3 bases, and 6 bases separated the two germline ends. The CDR3 DNA reads TGTGCCAGCAGCTTAGGAGGGGAAGAGACCCAGTACTTC. Translation: CASSLGGEETQYF.

This chain uses TRBV2 with TRBJ2-3, with 8 nucleotides matching TRBD2. This CDR3 has 17 residues. Trimming at V came to 2 bases and at J to 0 bases, leaving 7 bases not matched to a gene. The germline CDR1 and CDR2 sequences are SNHLY and FYNNEI. The CDR3 loop is CASSEMWASGSTDTQYF. The CDR3 DNA is TGTGCCAGCAGTGAAATGTGGGCTAGCGGGAGCACAGATACGCAGTATTTT.

This clone was picked up a small number of times. The rearrangement links TRBV28 to TRBJ2-1, with TRBD2 as a possible D gene (6 bases). CDR3 length: 13 amino acids. Germline V gives CDR1 MDHEN, CDR2 SYDVKM. Trimming removed 5 bases from V and 12 bases from J, with 17 bases in between. CDR3 in DNA: TGTGCCAGCAGTCGGACTAACCTGCACGGGCAGTTCTTC. Its protein product is CASSRTNLHGQFF.

The rearrangement uses TRBV15 and TRBJ2-1, with a tentative D call TRBD2 (9 bases). Germline lookup yields CDR1 LNHNV and CDR2 YYDKDF (reference sequence). CDR3 length: 17 residues. The V end lost 3 bases, the J end lost 9 bases, and 24 bases lay between the germline ends. DNA for the CDR3: TGTGCCACCAGCAGGGCAGGGGGCGGTAGCGGGAGACCTGAGCAGTTCTTC. Amino acids: CATSRAGGGSGRPEQFF. The full variable domain, its missing parts supplied by reference TRBV15 and TRBJ2-1, is DAMVIQNPRYQVTQFGKPVTLSCSQTLNHNVMYWYQQKSSQAPKLLFHYYDKDFNNEADTPDNFQSRRPNTSFCFLDIRSPGLGDTAMYLCATSRAGGGSGRPEQFFGPGTRLTVL.

The chain is built from TRBV15 and TRBJ2-2, with 7 bases that match TRBD2. This CDR3 region has 16 residues. With 3 bases clipped from V and 2 bases from J, the junction kept 6 bases outside the gene matches. Per germline, CDR1 LNHNV and CDR2 YYDKDF (reference sequence). The CDR3 spells CATSSYRDYNTGELFF. The CDR3 nucleotides read TGTGCCACCAGCAGCTATAGGGACTACAACACCGGGGAGCTGTTTTTT.

The chain uses TRBV18 and TRBJ2-1; 7 positions agree with TRBD2. This CDR3 spans 14 amino acids. The V gene end was trimmed by 1 base and the J gene end by 6 bases; junction bases not matched to a gene: 3. Looked up from germline, CDR1 is KGHSH and CDR2 is LQKENI. The CDR3 bases are TGTGCCAGCTCACCACTTGGACTAGTCAATGAGCAGTTCTTC. This encodes CASSPLGLVNEQFF.

This chain links TRBV7-3 with TRBJ2-5; D is uncertain. In germline, CDR1 is SGHTA, CDR2 FQGTGA. The CDR3 runs to 13 residues. Trimming stripped 0 bases from V and 5 bases from J, with 7 bases between. CDR3 coding DNA: TGTGCCAGCAGCTTAACCCGTGAGGAGACCCAGTACTTC. This sequence encodes CASSLTREETQYF.

In its sample, this clone was seen once. This chain uses TRBV28 with TRBJ1-1; D possibly corresponds to TRBD1 (5 bases). The CDR3 consists of 16 residues. V was pared by 4 bases and J by 2 bases, with 17 bases between. Germline CDR1 MDHEN, CDR2 SYDVKM. The CDR3 nucleotides read TGTGCCAGCAGTTCTATAGCCGGGACGGTTAACACTGAAGCTTTCTTT. This gives the protein CASSSIAGTVNTEAFF.

In this sample, this clone turned up once. This rearrangement joins TRBV29-1 to TRBJ2-1, with no clear D. Germline V gene data show CDR1 as SQVTM and CDR2 as ANQGSEA. CDR3 length: 15 residues. V lost 3 bases to trimming and J lost 6 bases, with 18 bases between them. CDR3 sequence: CSVDPGPPRFNEQFF. The CDR3 nucleotides are TGCAGCGTTGACCCCGGTCCCCCCAGGTTCAATGAGCAGTTCTTC.

This chain connects TRBV19 to TRBJ1-1; D possibly corresponds to TRBD1 (5 bases). Between the trimmed V and J ends, which lost 5 bases and 7 bases, there was a span of 14 bases. Germline loops: CDR1 LNHDA, CDR2 SQIVND (reference sequence). The CDR3 extends over 13 amino acids. The CDR3 region has the DNA TGTGCCAGTAGTCCTCCTCAGGGAGATGAAGCTTTCTTT. Its translation is CASSPPQGDEAFF. The full variable domain, completed using reference TRBV19 and TRBJ1-1, is DGGITQSPKYLFRKEGQNVTLSCEQNLNHDAMYWYRQDPGQGLRLIYYSQIVNDFQKGDIAEGYSVSREKKESFPLTVTSAQKNPTAFYLCASSPPQGDEAFFGQGTRLTVV.

In the case of this clone: A much larger clone differs from this one at a single base, so this may be a read error. Other nucleotide sequences from this sample produce the same CDR3. The chain uses TRBV7-9 and TRBJ2-2; perhaps TRBD1 as D (6 bases). The germline V gene encodes CDR1 SEHNR and CDR2 FQNEAQ (reference sequence). CDR3 length: 14 residues. The V and J ends lost 3 bases and 1 base respectively, with 6 bases between them. This chain's CDR3 is CASSLGQNTGELFF. The DNA of the CDR3 is TGTGCCAGCAGCTTGGGACAGAACACCGGGGAGCTGTTTTTT.

The gene calls are TRBV2 and TRBJ1-5; D is undetermined. This CDR3 comprises 13 residues. Germline V gives CDR1 SNHLY, CDR2 FYNNEI. V shed 7 bases and J shed 5 bases, with 12 bases lying between them. The CDR3 sequence is CASTYWRDQPQHF. The CDR3 DNA follows: TGTGCCAGCACCTACTGGCGGGATCAGCCCCAGCATTTT.

The V gene is TRBV2, the J gene TRBJ2-7; possible D gene TRBD1, 6 bases. Looked up from germline, CDR1 is SNHLY and CDR2 is FYNNEI. This CDR3 spans 13 amino acids. The V and J ends lost 8 bases and 2 bases respectively, with 13 bases between them. The CDR3, as DNA: TGTGCCAGCCGATCGGACAGCCCCTACGAGCAGTACTTC. Translating gives CASRSDSPYEQYF.

V is TRBV27 and J is TRBJ1-5; 8 bases are shared with TRBD1. The CDR3 length is 13 residues. V lost 6 bases and J lost 2; bases outside the gene matches: 0. CDR1 MNHEY and CDR2 SMNVEV come from the germline V gene (reference sequence). CDR3 nucleotides: TGTGCCAGCAGGGACAGGGGCAATCAGCCCCAGCATTTT. It is translated as CASRDRGNQPQHF.

This clone was seen a single time. The chain has TRBV27 and TRBJ1-1; D is perhaps TRBD1 (5 bases). The CDR3 extends over 13 amino acids. Germline CDR1 and CDR2: MNHEY and SMNVEV (reference sequence). V shed 4 bases and J shed 11 bases, with 17 bases lying between them. The CDR3 bases are TGTGCCAGCAGTTCGCCGGGGCCCAAAGTGGCTTTCTTT. Translating gives CASSSPGPKVAFF.

This chain uses TRBV5-1 with TRBJ2-3; D might be TRBD1 (6 bases). The CDR3 runs 16 residues. CDR1 SGHRS and CDR2 YFSETQ come from the germline V gene. V was cut by 1 base and J by 4 bases, with 16 bases left in between. The CDR3 nucleotides read TGCGCCAGCAGCTTGCTTACAGGGACCCCTTCAGATACGCAGTATTTT. The encoded protein is CASSLLTGTPSDTQYF. The variable domain in full, completed from reference TRBV5-1 and TRBJ2-3, reads KAGVTQTPRYLIKTRGQQVTLSCSPISGHRSVSWYQQTPGQGLQFLFEYFSETQRNKGNFPGRFSGRQFSNSRSEMNVSTLELGDSALYLCASSLLTGTPSDTQYFGPGTRLTVL.